The 5 T cell receptor beta chains in this list originate from one sample, sequenced in a study of cytomegalovirus exposure and HLA in healthy donors. In the PCR, 60 Vbeta and 13 Jbeta primers were used. Profiling relied on immunoSEQ multiplex PCR, and the TCRdb table lists in-frame clones only, not all of them. The sample yields approximately 140,000 clones, roughly 83% seen once. The sequenced sample was PBMCs. Source of these receptors: a man in his forties in good health and CMV-seropositive.

The V gene is TRBV5-1, the J gene TRBJ2-7; tentatively, D is TRBD1 (5 bases). Germline CDR1 is SGHRS and CDR2 is YFSETQ. The length of the CDR3 is 14 residues. Trimming shortened V by 4 bases and J by 3 bases, and 14 bases separated the two germline ends. For the CDR3, the DNA is TGCGCCAGCAGCCTACAGGAGAAAGACTACGAGCAGTACTTC. This codes for CASSLQEKDYEQYF.

The chain has TRBV5-1 and TRBJ1-4; D gene unclear. V lost 4 bases and J lost 7, with 11 bases in between. CDR3 length equals 13 residues. Per germline, CDR1 SGHRS and CDR2 YFSETQ. The CDR3 DNA sequence: TGCGCCAGCAGCCTAGGGAGTACTGAAAAACTGTTTTTT. Its protein is CASSLGSTEKLFF.

This chain connects TRBV13 to TRBJ2-7; TRBD1 aligns across 9 bases. Trimming removed 3 bases from V and 1 base from J; junction bases left unmatched: 4. Germline values: CDR1 PRHDT, CDR2 FYEKMQ (reference sequence). CDR3 length equals 15 residues. CDR3 amino acids: CASSLGQGFSYEQYF. In nucleotides, the CDR3 is TGTGCCAGCAGCTTGGGACAGGGCTTTTCCTACGAGCAGTACTTC.

The chain has TRBV11-3 and TRBJ2-7; 8 bases match TRBD1. The CDR3 runs to 16 residues. Per germline, CDR1 SGHNT and CDR2 YENEEA. J lost 2 bases, V lost 4 bases, and 10 bases had no gene match. The CDR3 loop is CASSSLDRGAAYEQYF. The CDR3 DNA reads TGTGCCAGCAGCTCCCTAGACAGGGGAGCAGCCTACGAGCAGTACTTC.

V and J are TRBV7-3 and TRBJ1-1; tentatively, D is TRBD1 (5 bases). Trimming removed 6 bases from V and 2 bases from J, with 10 bases in between. This CDR3 comprises 13 residues. The V gene's germline CDR1 is SGHTA and CDR2 FQGTGA. CDR3 sequence: CASRQTDNTEAFF. DNA for the CDR3: TGTGCCAGCAGACAGACAGATAACACTGAAGCTTTCTTT.